The 8 T cell receptor beta chains given below trace back to one sample, sequenced in a study of long-term antiretroviral therapy in people with HIV. Researchers report immunoSEQ v3.0 was run at survey level. The table came from immunoSEQ multiplex PCR; TCRdb's copy has only in-frame clones and leaves some out. Among tens of thousands of clones listed, 85% were seen once. The material sequenced was unsorted PBMCs, taken 2.3 years after starting antiretroviral therapy. These receptors came from a man between 35 and 55 years old with HIV.

This clone appeared once. The chain employs TRBV6-6 and TRBJ2-7, with a tentative D call TRBD1 (6 bases). This CDR3 is built from 15 residues. The V and J ends lost 7 bases and 1 base respectively, with 17 bases between them. Germline CDR1 reads MNHNY; CDR2 reads SVGAGI (reference sequence). CDR3 sequence: CASNLPGHPSYEQYF. The CDR3 region has the DNA TGTGCCAGCAATTTGCCGGGACACCCGTCCTACGAGCAGTACTTC.

The gene calls are TRBV5-1 and TRBJ1-2; 8 nucleotides line up with TRBD1. This CDR3 contains 12 residues. CDR1 and CDR2 (germline): SGHRS, YFSETQ. V lost 3 bases to trimming and J lost 8 bases; unmatched junction nucleotides: 3. The CDR3 loop is CASSSGGHGYTF. CDR3 bases: TGCGCCAGCAGCTCAGGGGGCCACGGCTACACCTTC.

The chain links TRBV11-3 to TRBJ2-1; 8 bases fit TRBD2. The CDR3 spans 16 residues. CDR1 is SGHNT and CDR2 is YENEEA in the germline V gene. The J segment lost 2 bases and the V segment lost 7 bases, leaving 10 bases of the junction unmatched. The DNA of the CDR3 is TGTGCCAGCACTCCCGGGGAGCGGGGGCCCTACAATGAGCAGTTCTTC. As protein: CASTPGERGPYNEQFF.

The rearrangement uses TRBV29-1 and TRBJ2-2, with D uncertain. V was cut by 6 bases and J by 0 bases, with 11 bases left in between. The CDR3 totals 14 residues. Germline lookup yields CDR1 SQVTM and CDR2 ANQGSEA. The DNA of the CDR3 is TGCAGCGTCCGCAGCACTTCGAACACCGGGGAGCTGTTTTTT. It is translated as CSVRSTSNTGELFF.

The gene calls are TRBV5-8 and TRBJ2-7, with TRBD2 as a possible D gene (5 bases). CDR3 length equals 14 residues. CDR1 and CDR2 from the germline V gene are SGHTS and YDEGEE. V dropped 0 bases and J dropped 0 bases, with 7 bases sitting between them. CDR3 DNA sequence: TGTGCCAGCAGCTTGGGGGGAGACTCCTACGAGCAGTACTTC. Translation: CASSLGGDSYEQYF.

In DNA, the CDR3 is TGTGCCAGCACCCTTGAAAACATTAATTCACCCCTCCACTTT. This gives the protein CASTLENINSPLHF. This sequence joins TRBV2 and TRBJ1-6, with no clear D. Germline V lookup: CDR1 SNHLY, CDR2 FYNNEI. The CDR3 totals 14 residues. Trimming took 7 bases from V and 6 from J, leaving 13 bases between them. The whole variable domain, remainder taken from reference TRBV2 and TRBJ1-6, is EPEVTQTPSHQVTQMGQEVILRCVPISNHLYFYWYRQILGQKVEFLVSFYNNEISEKSEIFDDQFSVERPDGSNFTLKIRSTKLEDSAMYFCASTLENINSPLHFGNGTRLTVT.

V and J are TRBV19 and TRBJ2-3, with D possibly being TRBD2 (6 bases). The ends were cut back, 3 bases at V and 4 bases at J, with 11 bases in the middle. This CDR3 has 14 amino acids. CDR1 is LNHDA, CDR2 SQIVND, per germline (reference sequence). CDR3: CASSILTSADTQYF. In DNA form, the CDR3 reads TGTGCCAGTAGTATTCTGACTAGTGCAGATACGCAGTATTTT.

V and J are TRBV11-2 and TRBJ1-1, with no clear D. The ends were cut back, 5 bases at V and 4 bases at J, with 11 bases in the middle. CDR1 and CDR2 from the germline V gene are SGHAT and FQNNGV. This CDR3 comprises 13 residues. CDR3: CASSLSLVTEAFF. The CDR3 nucleotides read TGTGCCAGCAGCCTCTCCCTGGTCACTGAAGCTTTCTTT. Full variable domain (remainder filled in from reference TRBV11-2 and TRBJ1-1): EAGVAQSPRYKIIEKRQSVAFWCNPISGHATLYWYQQILGQGPKLLIQFQNNGVVDDSQLPKDRFSAERLKGVDSTLKIQPAKLEDSAVYLCASSLSLVTEAFFGQGTRLTVV.